The text below deals with one T cell receptor (beta chain). Original data processing: Amplification with reference gene primers provided the estimates of nucleated cell counts. The data were produced by immunoSEQ multiplex PCR, yet TCRdb's version contains in-frame clones alone and is incomplete. Clonal size and the V and J genes are those of that table, whereas D and trimming came from the DNA. The sample carries 250,000 or so clones, roughly 89% recorded once. Germline lookup yields CDR1 SGHAT and CDR2 FQNNGV. The CDR3 is made up of 16 amino acids. Trimming pared 3 bases from V and 0 bases from J, leaving 13 bases between. These data come from a study of blood T cell repertoires in COVID-19. Study as a whole: Acute-phase and convalescent COVID-19 samples originated in the United States, Italy and Spain. PBMCs, B-cell-depleted T cells, or T cells provided the cDNA or gDNA that made up the material.

The sample was peripheral blood. The receptor was derived from a woman in her forties who had recovered from COVID-19. The chain uses TRBV11-2 and TRBJ2-3; no reliable D call. CDR3 sequence: CASSFQRPSSTDTQYF. The CDR3 bases are TGTGCCAGCAGCTTTCAGCGTCCCTCTAGCACAGATACGCAGTATTTT.